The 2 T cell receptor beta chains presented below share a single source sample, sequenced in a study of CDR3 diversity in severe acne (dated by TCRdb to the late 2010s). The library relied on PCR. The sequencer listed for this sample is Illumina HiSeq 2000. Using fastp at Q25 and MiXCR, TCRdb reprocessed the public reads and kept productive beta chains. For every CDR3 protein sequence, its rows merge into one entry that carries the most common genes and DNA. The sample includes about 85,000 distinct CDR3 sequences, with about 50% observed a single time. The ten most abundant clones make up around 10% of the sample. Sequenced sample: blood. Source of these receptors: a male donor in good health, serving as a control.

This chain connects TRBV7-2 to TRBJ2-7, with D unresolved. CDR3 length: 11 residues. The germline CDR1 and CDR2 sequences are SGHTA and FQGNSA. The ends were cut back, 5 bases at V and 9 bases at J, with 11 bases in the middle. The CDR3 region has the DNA TGTGCCAGCAGCCCAAATACGGGGCAGTACTTC. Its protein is CASSPNTGQYF.

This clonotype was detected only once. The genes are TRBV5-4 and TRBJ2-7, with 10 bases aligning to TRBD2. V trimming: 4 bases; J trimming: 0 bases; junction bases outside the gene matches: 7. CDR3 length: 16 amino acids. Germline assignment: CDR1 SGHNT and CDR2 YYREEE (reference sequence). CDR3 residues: CASSQAASGGSYEQYF. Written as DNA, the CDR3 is TGTGCCAGCAGCCAAGCCGCTAGCGGGGGCTCCTACGAGCAGTACTTC.